The 14 T cell receptor beta chains in this list originate from one sample, sequenced in a study of cytomegalovirus exposure and HLA in healthy donors. It was with 60 Vbeta and 13 Jbeta primers that the PCR ran. This table comes from immunoSEQ multiplex PCR, and its TCRdb copy is limited to in-frame clones, with some not included. The table has tens of thousands of clones, 70% to 90% seen once. The sequencing input was PBMCs. These receptors originate from a woman aged 25 to 39 in good health and CMV-seronegative.

This clone was observed a few times. The genes are TRBV7-7 and TRBJ1-1; D is possibly TRBD1 (5 bases). Germline values: CDR1 SSHAT, CDR2 FNYEAQ (reference sequence). This CDR3 comprises 14 residues. Trimming removed 5 bases from V and 1 base from J, with 11 bases in between. The DNA for the CDR3 is TGTGCCAGCAGCCCGGGACTTACGAACACTGAAGCTTTCTTT. Translated, it gives CASSPGLTNTEAFF.

The rearrangement uses TRBV2 and TRBJ2-3, with 8 bases identical to TRBD2. CDR1 SNHLY and CDR2 FYNNEI come from the germline V gene. The trim removed 2 bases at V and 1 base at J, leaving 8 bases unmatched. The CDR3 length is 17 residues. The CDR3 sequence: CASSELWRGERTDTQYF. The CDR3 region has the DNA TGTGCCAGCAGTGAATTGTGGCGGGGGGAACGCACAGATACGCAGTATTTT.

V usage is TRBV2 and J usage is TRBJ2-1, with 11 positions matching TRBD2. The CDR3 spans 15 residues. The germline V gene encodes CDR1 SNHLY and CDR2 FYNNEI. Losses at the gene ends were 7 bases for V and 4 bases for J; bases not matched to a gene: 6. CDR3 amino acids: CASTPTSGGYNEQFF. The CDR3 coding sequence is TGTGCCAGCACTCCAACTAGCGGGGGTTACAATGAGCAGTTCTTC.

This clone was counted a few times. The chain joins TRBV2 to TRBJ2-4; D may be TRBD1 (6 bases). CDR1 is SNHLY and CDR2 is FYNNEI in the germline V gene. Trimming took 7 bases from V and 7 from J, leaving 14 bases between them. CDR3 length equals 13 residues. CDR3: CASKVQGMNIQYF. In nucleotides, the CDR3 is TGTGCCAGCAAGGTTCAGGGGATGAACATTCAGTACTTC.

The CDR3 sequence: CASSASLATTGELFF. The CDR3 bases are TGTGCCAGCAGCGCAAGTTTAGCAACCACCGGGGAGCTGTTTTTT. The V and J genes are TRBV7-9 and TRBJ2-2; D is unclear. Trimming took 5 bases from V and 4 from J, leaving 14 bases between them. The V gene's germline CDR1 is SEHNR and CDR2 FQNEAQ (reference sequence). CDR3 length equals 15 residues.

V is TRBV28 and J is TRBJ1-4; 9 nucleotides agree with TRBD1. Germline CDR1 MDHEN, CDR2 SYDVKM. With 5 bases clipped from V and 8 bases from J, the junction kept 3 bases outside the gene matches. The CDR3 is 13 residues long. As DNA, the CDR3 is TGTGCCAGCAGTACAGGGGGCGAGGAAAAACTGTTTTTT. Protein product: CASSTGGEEKLFF.

The genes are TRBV7-6 and TRBJ2-2; 9 bases match TRBD2. The V gene's germline CDR1 is SGHVS and CDR2 FNYEAQ. The CDR3 is made up of 17 amino acids. After removal of 1 base from V and 6 bases from J, the junction contained 9 bases not matched to a gene. The CDR3 DNA is TGTGCCAGCAGCTTAGGGGTAGCGGGGGCCCAGCCCGGGGAGCTGTTTTTT. Translating gives CASSLGVAGAQPGELFF.

Note on this clone: Additional DNA sequences in this sample encode the identical CDR3. The chain couples TRBV19 to TRBJ2-7, with D possibly being TRBD2 (5 bases). The V end lost 5 bases, the J end lost 4 bases, and 15 bases lay between the germline ends. This CDR3 has 14 amino acids. CDR1 LNHDA and CDR2 SQIVND come from the germline V gene (reference sequence). This chain's CDR3 is CASSPRWESYEQYF. CDR3 nucleotides: TGTGCCAGTAGTCCTCGGTGGGAGTCTTACGAGCAGTACTTC.

This chain connects TRBV4-1 to TRBJ2-2; 8 bases align to TRBD2. The V gene's germline CDR1 is MGHRA and CDR2 YSYEKL. This CDR3 comprises 13 residues. Germline trimming cut 4 bases from V and 6 bases from J; bases unmatched to any gene: 1. In nucleotides, the CDR3 is TGCGCCAGCAGCCTCGGGGGGGCCGGGGAGCTGTTTTTT. Its translation is CASSLGGAGELFF.

The gene calls are TRBV6-1 and TRBJ1-1; 7 bases map to TRBD1. Germline CDR1 reads MNHNS; CDR2 reads SASEGT. The V gene end was trimmed by 6 bases and the J gene end by 0 bases; junction bases not matched to a gene: 4. The length of the CDR3 is 14 residues. CDR3 nucleotide sequence: TGTGCCAGCAGGCGACAGGGAGTGAACACTGAAGCTTTCTTT. It is translated as CASRRQGVNTEAFF.

V and J are TRBV10-3 and TRBJ2-1; the match to TRBD2 covers 10 bases. V dropped 0 bases and J dropped 8; count of bases not matched to a gene: 4. This CDR3 contains 15 residues. Germline values: CDR1 ENHRY, CDR2 SYGVKD. CDR3 sequence: CAISESAGGLDEQFF. CDR3 in DNA: TGTGCCATCAGTGAGTCAGCGGGGGGGTTGGATGAGCAGTTCTTC.

Only a few counts were recorded for this clone. The CDR3 nucleotides read TGTGCCAGCGGCGAAAGGGGGCGTAGTATCCAGCCCCAGCATTTT. As protein: CASGERGRSIQPQHF. This chain connects TRBV2 to TRBJ1-5; TRBD1 matches at 7 bases. Germline V gene sequence: CDR1 SNHLY, CDR2 FYNNEI. V lost 8 bases to trimming and J lost 7 bases; unmatched junction nucleotides: 14. This CDR3 has 15 residues.

The chain is built from TRBV6-5 and TRBJ2-2, with D unresolved. CDR3 size: 14 residues. Germline CDR1 and CDR2: MNHEY and SVGAGI. The V end was cut by 0 bases, the J end by 4 bases, with 6 bases between. The CDR3 nucleotides read TGTGCCAGCAGTTACTCGATCGGCACCGGGGAGCTGTTTTTT. Encoded protein: CASSYSIGTGELFF.

The V and J genes are TRBV7-2 and TRBJ1-6; D might be TRBD1 (5 bases). V lost 1 base, J lost 14 bases, and 9 bases lay in between. This CDR3 region has 12 residues. Germline V gene data show CDR1 as SGHTA and CDR2 as FQGNSA. The CDR3 region has the DNA TGTGCCAGCAGCTTAGTGGCAGGGACCCTCCACTTT. This gives the protein CASSLVAGTLHF. The variable domain in full, with the rest retrieved from reference TRBV7-2 and TRBJ1-6, is GAGVSQSPSNKVTEKGKDVELRCDPISGHTALYWYRQSLGQGLEFLIYFQGNSAPDKSGLPSDRFSAERTGGSVSTLTIQRTQQEDSAVYLCASSLVAGTLHFGNGTRLTVT.